These 14 T cell receptor beta chains were all obtained from the same sample, sequenced in a study of T cell changes during pregnancy in multiple sclerosis. The table came from immunoSEQ multiplex PCR; TCRdb's copy has only in-frame clones and leaves some out. The profile covers under 70,000 clones, with roughly 91% appearing a single time and almost 0.3% taken by the ten largest. The material sequenced was CD4+ T cells from peripheral blood mononuclear cells, taken after pregnancy. These receptors were obtained from a female donor with multiple sclerosis, enrolled in a pregnancy study.

The V and J genes are TRBV5-1 and TRBJ1-4; the D gene is possibly TRBD1 (5 bases). The CDR3 spans 14 residues. Trimming stripped 0 bases from V and 7 bases from J, with 10 bases between. Looked up from germline, CDR1 is SGHRS and CDR2 is YFSETQ. CDR3 sequence reads: CASSLGRVGEKLFF. The CDR3 nucleotides read TGCGCCAGCAGCTTGGGCAGGGTCGGTGAAAAACTGTTTTTT. Full variable domain (outside the CDR3, taken from reference TRBV5-1 and TRBJ1-4): KAGVTQTPRYLIKTRGQQVTLSCSPISGHRSVSWYQQTPGQGLQFLFEYFSETQRNKGNFPGRFSGRQFSNSRSEMNVSTLELGDSALYLCASSLGRVGEKLFFGSGTQLSVL.

The chain has TRBV7-2 and TRBJ1-2, with D perhaps TRBD1 (5 bases). CDR1 and CDR2 from the germline V gene are SGHTA and FQGNSA. V gave up 5 bases and J gave up 7 bases, with 17 bases separating them. This CDR3 is built from 14 residues. The CDR3 bases are TGTGCCAGCAGCCAACCGGCCAGGGTGGCTGGCTACACCTTC. Encoded protein: CASSQPARVAGYTF.

The chain recombines TRBV29-1 with TRBJ1-1; D ambiguous. The CDR3 consists of 13 residues. The germline V gene has CDR1 SQVTM and CDR2 ANQGSEA. The germline V and J ends were trimmed by 4 bases and 1 base, with 10 bases remaining between them. As DNA, the CDR3 is TGCAGCGTTGCTCTCCGGGGGAACACTGAAGCTTTCTTT. It is translated as CSVALRGNTEAFF.

The chain combines TRBV2 with TRBJ2-7; D is unresolved. The CDR3 totals 15 residues. CDR1 and CDR2 from the germline V gene are SNHLY and FYNNEI. V shed 3 bases and J shed 0 bases, with 12 bases lying between them. CDR3 nucleotide sequence: TGTGCCAGCAGTGAGTTCTCCCCGAGCTCCTACGAGCAGTACTTC. It codes for CASSEFSPSSYEQYF. Supplemented by reference TRBV2 and TRBJ2-7, the full variable domain reads EPEVTQTPSHQVTQMGQEVILRCVPISNHLYFYWYRQILGQKVEFLVSFYNNEISEKSEIFDDQFSVERPDGSNFTLKIRSTKLEDSAMYFCASSEFSPSSYEQYFGPGTRLTVT.

J is TRBJ1-5 and V is TRBV7-2, with D maybe TRBD1 (6 bases). V was shortened by 6 bases and J by 1 base, with 13 bases between the two germline ends. There are 15 residues in the CDR3. Germline V lookup: CDR1 SGHTA, CDR2 FQGNSA. CDR3 residues: CASSMSGQSNQPQHF. The CDR3 DNA reads as TGTGCCAGCAGTATGTCCGGACAGAGCAATCAGCCCCAGCATTTT. Supplemented by reference TRBV7-2 and TRBJ1-5, the full variable domain reads GAGVSQSPSNKVTEKGKDVELRCDPISGHTALYWYRQSLGQGLEFLIYFQGNSAPDKSGLPSDRFSAERTGGSVSTLTIQRTQQEDSAVYLCASSMSGQSNQPQHFGDGTRLSIL.

The V gene is TRBV2, the J gene TRBJ2-1, with 11 bases identical to TRBD1. V was clipped by 6 bases and J by 5 bases; unmatched bases: 9. The germline gives CDR1 SNHLY, CDR2 FYNNEI. This CDR3 has 16 residues. The DNA for the CDR3 is TGTGCCAGCAGCGAAAGGACAGGGGGCACGAACAATGAGCAGTTCTTC. Residues: CASSERTGGTNNEQFF.

The genes are TRBV19 and TRBJ1-2; no firm D call. This CDR3 has 13 amino acids. Looked up from germline, CDR1 is LNHDA and CDR2 is SQIVND (reference sequence). V was pared by 7 bases and J by 1 base, with 10 bases between. CDR3: CASTSGLNYGYTF. CDR3 DNA: TGTGCCAGTACCTCGGGTCTTAACTATGGCTACACCTTC.

The genes are TRBV27 and TRBJ1-5; 7 nucleotides agree with TRBD1. Trimming took 3 bases from V and 2 from J; bases not matched to a gene: 7. This CDR3 has 16 residues. Per germline, CDR1 MNHEY and CDR2 SMNVEV (reference sequence). The CDR3 sequence is CASSFSTGIGNQPQHF. In DNA, the CDR3 is TGTGCCAGCAGTTTCTCGACAGGGATTGGCAATCAGCCCCAGCATTTT.

V usage is TRBV27 and J usage is TRBJ2-3; TRBD2 might be the D (5 bases). The CDR3 extends over 14 amino acids. With 7 bases removed from V and 6 bases from J, the gap between germline ends came to 17 bases. Germline CDR1 reads MNHEY; CDR2 reads SMNVEV (reference sequence). The CDR3 spells CASTKDWLRDTQYF. The CDR3 nucleotides are TGTGCCAGCACCAAGGACTGGTTACGGGATACGCAGTATTTT.

The V gene is TRBV5-6, the J gene TRBJ2-1; TRBD2 matches at 9 bases. This CDR3 contains 17 residues. Germline V CDR1 and CDR2: SGHDT, YYEEEE. After removal of 0 bases from V and 9 bases from J, the junction contained 13 bases not matched to a gene. The CDR3 spells CASSLALSSGSRSEQFF. The DNA of the CDR3 is TGTGCCAGCAGCTTGGCTTTAAGTAGCGGGAGTCGGAGTGAGCAGTTCTTC.

The genes are TRBV19 and TRBJ1-3; possible D gene TRBD1, 6 bases. Trimming pared 5 bases from V and 0 bases from J, leaving 14 bases between. CDR1 LNHDA and CDR2 SQIVND come from the germline V gene (reference sequence). The CDR3 is made up of 16 amino acids. The CDR3 loop reads CASSRIGQSSGNTIYF. CDR3 coding DNA: TGTGCCAGTAGTCGAATCGGACAGTCCTCTGGAAACACCATATATTTT.

The genes are TRBV5-6 and TRBJ1-2; 7 bases align to TRBD1. The CDR3 extends over 13 amino acids. CDR1 and CDR2 from the germline V gene are SGHDT and YYEEEE. The trim removed 5 bases at V and 4 bases at J, leaving 5 bases unmatched. The DNA of the CDR3 is TGTGCCAGCAGGGGGGACAGATCCTATGGCTACACCTTC. Amino acid sequence: CASRGDRSYGYTF. Complete variable domain (other parts from reference TRBV5-6 and TRBJ1-2): DAGVTQSPTHLIKTRGQQVTLRCSPKSGHDTVSWYQQALGQGPQFIFQYYEEEERQRGNFPDRFSGHQFPNYSSELNVNALLLGDSALYLCASRGDRSYGYTFGSGTRLTVV.

The rearrangement links TRBV5-4 to TRBJ2-7; 11 bases map to TRBD2. Germline loops: CDR1 SGHNT, CDR2 YYREEE (reference sequence). V shed 4 bases, J shed 1 base, and the junction held 10 bases outside the gene matches. The CDR3 totals 17 residues. The CDR3 DNA reads as TGTGCCAGCAGCCCCCCCCGACTAGCGGGGCTATCCTACGAGCAGTACTTC. It is translated as CASSPPRLAGLSYEQYF.

The rearrangement joins TRBV28 to TRBJ1-2, with 12 bases fitting TRBD1. With V trimmed by 5 bases and J by 4 bases, 11 bases remained unmatched. The CDR3 has 17 residues. Germline assignment: CDR1 MDHEN and CDR2 SYDVKM. The CDR3 sequence is CASSPPGGTGGGYGYTF. For the CDR3, the DNA is TGTGCCAGCAGTCCCCCCGGGGGGACAGGGGGCGGCTATGGCTACACCTTC.